Listed below are T cell receptor beta chains from one sample, sequenced in a study of early T cells in non-severe SARS-CoV-2 infection. In TCRdb, the 5' RACE reads were re-called with MiXCR into one record per CDR3 protein. The sample lists 50,000 to 70,000 distinct CDR3 sequences, around 13% seen once, with under 1.5% in the top ten. The specimen sequenced was whole blood. The receptors originated from an adult who was a healthcare worker with PCR-confirmed SARS-CoV-2 infection or an uninfected control (not recorded which). CDR3s include the opening cysteine and the closing phenylalanine or tryptophan. Fields, in order: CDR3 DNA, CDR3 protein, clone size, CDR3 length, D gene, V gene, J gene. A D gene is named only where the DNA matches it firmly. A clone size is listed for some rows: how often the clone was seen (once, few, many), or a class if it is expanded.

TGTGCCAGCAGTCAACCCTCGGGGCTAGCGGGATTCACAGATACGCAGTATTTT	CASSQPSGLAGFTDTQYF	many	18	TRBD2	TRBV12-3/TRBV12-4	TRBJ2-3
TGTGCCAGCAGCCAGACAGACGCCATCTCTGGAAACACCATATATTTT	CASSQTDAISGNTIYF	many	16	NA	TRBV5-6	TRBJ1-3
TGCGCCAGCAGCGGGGACGGTAGCTCCTACGAGCAGTACTTC	CASSGDGSSYEQYF	many	14	NA	TRBV5-1	TRBJ2-7
TGTGCCAGCAGCCGTGTAGCAGGGGGCCTAAACAATGAGCAGTTCTTC	CASSRVAGGLNNEQFF	many	16	TRBD1	TRBV3-1	TRBJ2-1
TGTGCCAGCGGCGCAGGCTGGAGCAATCAGCCCCAGCATTTT	CASGAGWSNQPQHF	NA	14	NA	TRBV6-6	TRBJ1-5
TGCGCCAGCAGCCCAGCGGCCGGGACTAGCGGGGGGTACGAGCAGTACTTC	CASSPAAGTSGGYEQYF	NA	17	TRBD2	TRBV4-3	TRBJ2-7
TGCAGCGGAAGGACCCTGGGAGCCGGGGAGCTGTTTTTT	CSGRTLGAGELFF	NA	13	NA	TRBV29-1	TRBJ2-2
TGCAGTGCTAGACGGGGACTAGCGGAGGAACTTTATAGGGAGACCCAGTACTTC	CSARRGLAEELYRETQYF	NA	18	TRBD2	TRBV20-1	TRBJ2-5
TGTGCCAGCAGCGCGTCGCGGGGGGGCCCTAATGAGCAGTTCTTC	CASSASRGGPNEQFF	few	15	TRBD2	TRBV7-3	TRBJ2-1
TGTGCCAGCAGTCTCGGAAGCACGGCCGTGAAGCAGTACTTC	CASSLGSTAVKQYF	NA	14	NA	TRBV6-5	TRBJ2-7
TGTGCCAGCAGTTACACAGGACAGGGCACAGATACGCAGTATTTT	CASSYTGQGTDTQYF	many	15	TRBD1	TRBV6-6	TRBJ2-3
TGTGCCAGTAGATATGGACAGATAAATCAGCCCCAGCATTTT	CASRYGQINQPQHF	many	14	NA	TRBV19	TRBJ1-5
TGTGCCATCAGTGAGTTGGGGGACAGGGAAGCTTTCTTT	CAISELGDREAFF	NA	13	TRBD1	TRBV10-3	TRBJ1-1